This T cell receptor (beta chain) was recovered during a study of molecular identifiers for immune sequencing clone quantification. Germline loops: CDR1 MNHNS, CDR2 SASEGT. This CDR3 has 16 residues. With regard to this clonotype: A read error may be the cause here, since a much bigger clone is one base away.

Between roughly 19,000 and 1,100,000 sorted cells, with 10%, 30% or 50% RNA, yielded naive CD8 libraries. MiXCR, applied by TCRdb to the PCR reads, yields one record per CDR3 protein. The repertoire holds under 650,000 distinct CDR3 sequences, less than 20% seen once, with 0.85% to 0.9% in the top ten. The receptor's source is a human donor in good health. Some libraries in this study had Jurkat cell RNA spiked in. The chain employs TRBV6-1 and TRBJ2-7; the match to TRBD1 covers 7 bases. Material for sequencing was naive CD8+ T cells from blood, with Jurkat cell RNA spiked in. Subset given: FACS-sorted CD8+CD4-CCR7+CD45RA+ naive T cells. The CDR3 sequence is CASSDLRTGVPYGQYF. The CDR3 DNA follows: TGTGCCAGCAGTGATCTTAGGACAGGAGTTCCCTACGGGCAGTACTTC.